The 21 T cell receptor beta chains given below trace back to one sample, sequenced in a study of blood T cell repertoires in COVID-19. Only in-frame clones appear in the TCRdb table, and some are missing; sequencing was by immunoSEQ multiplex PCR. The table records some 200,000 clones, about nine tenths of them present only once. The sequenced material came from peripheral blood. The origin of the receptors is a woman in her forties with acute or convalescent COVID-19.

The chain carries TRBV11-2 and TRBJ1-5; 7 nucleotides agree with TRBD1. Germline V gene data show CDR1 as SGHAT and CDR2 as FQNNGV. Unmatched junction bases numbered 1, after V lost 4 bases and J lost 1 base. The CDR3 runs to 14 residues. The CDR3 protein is CASSWGQSNQPQHF. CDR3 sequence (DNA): TGTGCCAGCAGCTGGGGACAGAGCAATCAGCCCCAGCATTTT. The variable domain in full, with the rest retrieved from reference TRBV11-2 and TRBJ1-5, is EAGVAQSPRYKIIEKRQSVAFWCNPISGHATLYWYQQILGQGPKLLIQFQNNGVVDDSQLPKDRFSAERLKGVDSTLKIQPAKLEDSAVYLCASSWGQSNQPQHFGDGTRLSIL.

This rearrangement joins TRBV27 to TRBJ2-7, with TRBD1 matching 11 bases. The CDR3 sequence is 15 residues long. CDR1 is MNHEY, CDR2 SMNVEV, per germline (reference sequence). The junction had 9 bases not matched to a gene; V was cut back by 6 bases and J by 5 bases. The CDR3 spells CASRPGQGAQHEQYV. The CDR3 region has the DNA TGTGCCAGCAGACCCGGACAGGGGGCACAGCACGAGCAGTACGTC.

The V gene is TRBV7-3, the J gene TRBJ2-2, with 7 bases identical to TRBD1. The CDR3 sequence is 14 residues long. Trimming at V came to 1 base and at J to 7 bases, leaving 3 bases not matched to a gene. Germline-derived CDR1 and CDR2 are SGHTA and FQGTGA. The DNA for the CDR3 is TGTGCCAGCAGCTTAATGGGACAGCACGGGGAGCTGTTTTTT. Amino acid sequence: CASSLMGQHGELFF.

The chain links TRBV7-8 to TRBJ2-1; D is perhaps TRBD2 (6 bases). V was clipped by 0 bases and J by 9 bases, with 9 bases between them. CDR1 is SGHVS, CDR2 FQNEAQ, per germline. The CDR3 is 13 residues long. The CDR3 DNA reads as TGTGCCAGCAGCTTAGCGGGGACTCCTGAGCAGTTCTTC. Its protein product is CASSLAGTPEQFF.

CDR3 DNA sequence: TGTGCCACCAGTGACAGGCAAGCAACTAATGAAAAACTGTTTTTT. Translated, it gives CATSDRQATNEKLFF. The chain links TRBV24-1 to TRBJ1-4; D gene uncertain. The CDR3 runs to 15 residues. V was pared by 4 bases and J by 0 bases, with 8 bases between. Per the germline V gene, CDR1 is KGHDR and CDR2 is SFDVKD.

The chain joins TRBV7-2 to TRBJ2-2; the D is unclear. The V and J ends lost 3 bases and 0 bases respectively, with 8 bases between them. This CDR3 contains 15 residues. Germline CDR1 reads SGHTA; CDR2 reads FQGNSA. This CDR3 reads CASSLWQANTGELFF. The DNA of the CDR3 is TGTGCCAGCAGCTTGTGGCAGGCGAACACCGGGGAGCTGTTTTTT.

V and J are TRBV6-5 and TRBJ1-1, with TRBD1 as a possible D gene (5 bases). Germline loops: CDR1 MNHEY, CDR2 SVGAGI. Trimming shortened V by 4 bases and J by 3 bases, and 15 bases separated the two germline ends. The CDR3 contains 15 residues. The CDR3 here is CASSSLGGRDTEAFF. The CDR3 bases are TGTGCCAGCAGTTCGTTGGGGGGTAGGGACACTGAAGCTTTCTTT.

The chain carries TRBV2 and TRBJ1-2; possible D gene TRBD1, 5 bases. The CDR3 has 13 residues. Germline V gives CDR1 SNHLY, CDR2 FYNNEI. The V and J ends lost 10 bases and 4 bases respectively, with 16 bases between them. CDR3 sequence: CAIPRDSSYGYTF. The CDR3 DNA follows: TGTGCCATCCCCAGGGATAGCAGCTATGGCTACACCTTC. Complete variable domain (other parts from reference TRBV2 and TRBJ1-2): EPEVTQTPSHQVTQMGQEVILRCVPISNHLYFYWYRQILGQKVEFLVSFYNNEISEKSEIFDDQFSVERPDGSNFTLKIRSTKLEDSAMYFCAIPRDSSYGYTFGSGTRLTVV.

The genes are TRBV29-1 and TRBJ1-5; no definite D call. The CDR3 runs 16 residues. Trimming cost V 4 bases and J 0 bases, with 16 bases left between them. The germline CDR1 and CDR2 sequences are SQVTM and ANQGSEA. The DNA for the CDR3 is TGCAGCGTTGGGGAGGTAGGAGGTTATAGCAATCAGCCCCAGCATTTT. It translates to CSVGEVGGYSNQPQHF.

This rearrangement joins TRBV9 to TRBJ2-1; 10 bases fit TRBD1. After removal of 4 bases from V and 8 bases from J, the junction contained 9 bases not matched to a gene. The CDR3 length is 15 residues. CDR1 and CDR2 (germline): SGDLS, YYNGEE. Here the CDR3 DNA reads TGTGCCAGCAGCCAGAGACAGGGGGCTAGGGATGAGCAGTTCTTC. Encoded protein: CASSQRQGARDEQFF.

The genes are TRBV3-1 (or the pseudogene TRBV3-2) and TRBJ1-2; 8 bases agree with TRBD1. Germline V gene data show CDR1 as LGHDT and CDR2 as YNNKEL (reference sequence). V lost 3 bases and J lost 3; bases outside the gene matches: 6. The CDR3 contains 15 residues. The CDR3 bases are TGTGCCAGCAGCCACTCGGACAGGGCGGACTATGGCTACACCTTC. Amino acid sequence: CASSHSDRADYGYTF.

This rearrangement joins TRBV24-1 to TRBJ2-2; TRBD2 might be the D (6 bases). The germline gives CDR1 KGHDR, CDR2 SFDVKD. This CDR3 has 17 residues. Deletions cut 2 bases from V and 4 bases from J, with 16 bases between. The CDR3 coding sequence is TGTGCCACCAGTGATTCGGGCCTCCCGGGGGTCACCGGGGAGCTGTTTTTT. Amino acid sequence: CATSDSGLPGVTGELFF.

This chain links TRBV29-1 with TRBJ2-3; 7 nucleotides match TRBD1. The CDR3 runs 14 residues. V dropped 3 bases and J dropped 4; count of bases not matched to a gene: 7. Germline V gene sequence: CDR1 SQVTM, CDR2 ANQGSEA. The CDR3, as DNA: TGCAGCGTTGATACAGGGGTGCGTCCAGATACGCAGTATTTT. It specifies CSVDTGVRPDTQYF.

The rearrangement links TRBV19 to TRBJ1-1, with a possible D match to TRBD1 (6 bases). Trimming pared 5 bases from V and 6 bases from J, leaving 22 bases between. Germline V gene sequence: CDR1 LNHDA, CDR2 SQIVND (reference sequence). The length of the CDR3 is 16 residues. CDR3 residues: CASSLDSRGANAEAFF. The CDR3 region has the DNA TGTGCCAGTAGTCTGGACAGTCGGGGAGCTAACGCTGAAGCTTTCTTT.

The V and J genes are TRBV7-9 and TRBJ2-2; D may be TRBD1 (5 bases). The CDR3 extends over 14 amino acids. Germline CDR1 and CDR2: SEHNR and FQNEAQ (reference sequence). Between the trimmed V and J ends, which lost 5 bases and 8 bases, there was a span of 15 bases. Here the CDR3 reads CASSPGHAPGELFF. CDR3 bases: TGTGCCAGCAGCCCTGGACACGCGCCGGGGGAGCTGTTTTTT.

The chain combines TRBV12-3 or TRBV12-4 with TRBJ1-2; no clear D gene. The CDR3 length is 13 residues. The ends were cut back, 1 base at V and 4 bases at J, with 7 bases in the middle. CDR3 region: CASSLGQAYGYTF. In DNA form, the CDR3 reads TGTGCCAGCAGTTTAGGGCAGGCCTATGGCTACACCTTC.

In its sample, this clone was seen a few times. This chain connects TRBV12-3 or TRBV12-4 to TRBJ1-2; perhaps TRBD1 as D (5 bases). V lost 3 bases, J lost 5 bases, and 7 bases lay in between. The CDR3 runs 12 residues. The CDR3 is CASSFRQYGYTF. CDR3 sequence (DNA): TGTGCCAGCAGTTTTAGACAGTATGGCTACACCTTC.

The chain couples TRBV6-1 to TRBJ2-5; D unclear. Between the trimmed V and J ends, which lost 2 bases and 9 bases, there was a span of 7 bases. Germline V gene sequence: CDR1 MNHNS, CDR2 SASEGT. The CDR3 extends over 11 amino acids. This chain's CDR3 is CASSEPRAQYF. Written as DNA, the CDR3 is TGTGCCAGCAGTGAACCCCGAGCCCAGTACTTC.

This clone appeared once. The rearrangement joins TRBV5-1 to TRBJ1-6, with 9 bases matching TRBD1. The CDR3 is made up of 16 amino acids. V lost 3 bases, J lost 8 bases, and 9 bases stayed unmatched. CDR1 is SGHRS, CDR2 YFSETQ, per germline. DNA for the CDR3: TGCGCCAGCAGCTCCTTCGGGACAGGGTATGATTCACCCCTCCACTTT. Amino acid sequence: CASSSFGTGYDSPLHF.

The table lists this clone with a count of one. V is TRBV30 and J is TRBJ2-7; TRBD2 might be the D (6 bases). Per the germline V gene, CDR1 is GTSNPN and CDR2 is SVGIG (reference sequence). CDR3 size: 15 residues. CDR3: CAWSIPGAISLGTNV. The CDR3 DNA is TGTGCCTGGTCTATTCCGGGAGCCATTTCCCTTGGCACGAACGTC.

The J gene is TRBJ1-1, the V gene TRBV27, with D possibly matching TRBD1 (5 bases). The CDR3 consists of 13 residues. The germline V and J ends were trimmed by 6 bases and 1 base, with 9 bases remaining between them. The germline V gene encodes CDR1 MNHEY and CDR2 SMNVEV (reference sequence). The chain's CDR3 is CASSIQENTEAFF. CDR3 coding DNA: TGTGCCAGCAGCATACAGGAGAACACTGAAGCTTTCTTT.